Below are 14 T cell receptor beta chains sequenced from a single sample in a study of cytomegalovirus exposure and HLA in healthy donors. The PCR contained 60 Vbeta and 13 Jbeta primers. This table comes from immunoSEQ multiplex PCR, and its TCRdb copy is limited to in-frame clones, with some not included. The sample records a few hundred thousand clones, approximately 80% being singletons. Sequencing was carried out using PBMCs. The receptors come from a man between 25 and 39 years old in good health and CMV-seronegative.

This clone was detected only once. The V and J genes are TRBV28 and TRBJ2-5, with 8 nucleotides matching TRBD1. The length of the CDR3 is 17 residues. V was clipped by 6 bases and J by 2 bases; unmatched bases: 14. Germline V CDR1 and CDR2: MDHEN, SYDVKM. CDR3 nucleotide sequence: TGTGCCAGCAGGAGGGACAGGATAAGCTCGGATCAAGAGACCCAGTACTTC. It is translated as CASRRDRISSDQETQYF. Full variable domain (missing parts from reference TRBV28 and TRBJ2-5): DVKVTQSSRYLVKRTGEKVFLECVQDMDHENMFWYRQDPGLGLRLIYFSYDVKMKEKGDIPEGYSVSREKKERFSLILESASTNQTSMYLCASRRDRISSDQETQYFGPGTRLLVL.

The chain has TRBV7-9 and TRBJ1-1; TRBD1 matches 7 bases. CDR3 length: 13 residues. Germline values: CDR1 SEHNR, CDR2 FQNEAQ (reference sequence). After removal of 5 bases from V and 6 bases from J, the junction contained 6 bases not matched to a gene. The CDR3 here is CASSTLDRAEAFF. CDR3 nucleotides: TGTGCCAGCAGCACTCTCGACAGGGCTGAAGCTTTCTTT.

The chain carries TRBV2 and TRBJ2-1; TRBD2 might be the D (7 bases). The germline V and J ends were trimmed by 6 bases and 8 bases, with 11 bases remaining between them. The CDR3 covers 12 residues. The germline CDR1 and CDR2 sequences are SNHLY and FYNNEI. DNA of the CDR3: TGTGCCAGCAGGGGGGGGCTACATGAGCAGTTCTTC. Its protein is CASRGGLHEQFF.

V is TRBV7-2 and J is TRBJ1-1; D is ambiguous. Deletions cut 1 base from V and 4 bases from J, with 10 bases between. Germline assignment: CDR1 SGHTA and CDR2 FQGNSA. The CDR3 has 14 amino acids. The CDR3 region is CASSLVSGRTEAFF. The CDR3 nucleotides are TGTGCCAGCAGCTTAGTAAGTGGGCGCACTGAAGCTTTCTTT.

This clone is a singleton in its sample. V is TRBV7-2 and J is TRBJ2-7; 7 bases map to TRBD1. This CDR3 is built from 15 residues. V was pared by 0 bases and J by 4 bases, with 6 bases of the junction left unmatched. The V gene's germline CDR1 is SGHTA and CDR2 FQGNSA. CDR3 bases: TGTGCCAGCAGCTTAGCGGGGACAGTCAATTACGAGCAGTACTTC. Its protein product is CASSLAGTVNYEQYF.

This chain connects TRBV11-2 to TRBJ2-3; 10 bases map to TRBD2. The CDR3 extends over 16 amino acids. The germline CDR1 and CDR2 sequences are SGHAT and FQNNGV. The J segment lost 8 bases and the V segment lost 5 bases, leaving 13 bases of the junction unmatched. The chain's CDR3 is CASSAGSGGAGGTQYF. The CDR3 region has the DNA TGTGCCAGCAGCGCTGGGAGCGGGGGGGCCGGGGGTACGCAGTATTTT.

The chain carries TRBV2 and TRBJ1-6, with D perhaps matching TRBD1 (6 bases). From germline, CDR1 is SNHLY and CDR2 FYNNEI. Trimming cost V 7 bases and J 7 bases, with 8 bases left between them. This CDR3 region has 12 residues. The chain's CDR3 is CASTGANSPLHF. The CDR3 DNA reads as TGTGCCAGCACAGGGGCGAATTCACCCCTCCACTTT.

The rearrangement uses TRBV7-2 and TRBJ1-1; D gene unclear. Trimming cost V 6 bases and J 1 base, with 9 bases left between them. CDR1 and CDR2 (germline): SGHTA, FQGNSA. The CDR3 extends over 13 amino acids. The CDR3 coding sequence is TGTGCCAGCAGTTATACAGAGAACACTGAAGCTTTCTTT. Its protein is CASSYTENTEAFF.

The chain is built from TRBV11-3 and TRBJ2-7; TRBD1 aligns across 8 bases. V shed 1 base, J shed 5 bases, and the junction held 10 bases outside the gene matches. CDR3 size: 16 residues. Per the germline V gene, CDR1 is SGHNT and CDR2 is YENEEA. The CDR3 reads CASSLGGTGPIHEQYF. The CDR3 nucleotides read TGTGCCAGCAGCTTAGGTGGGACAGGTCCGATTCACGAGCAGTACTTC. Looking up the rest from reference TRBV11-3 and TRBJ2-7 gives the full variable domain: EAGVVQSPRYKIIEKKQPVAFWCNPISGHNTLYWYLQNLGQGPELLIRYENEEAVDDSQLPKDRFSAERLKGVDSTLKIQPAELGDSAVYLCASSLGGTGPIHEQYFGPGTRLTVT.

The CDR3 nucleotides are TGTGCCAGCAGCTTAGTACGACCCCCCGGGGAGACCCAGTACTTC. As protein: CASSLVRPPGETQYF. The gene calls are TRBV7-9 and TRBJ2-5; D is unresolved. The CDR3 is 15 amino acids. Germline V gives CDR1 SEHNR, CDR2 FQNEAQ (reference sequence). With 1 base removed from V and 5 bases from J, the gap between germline ends came to 14 bases.

This sequence joins TRBV12-5 and TRBJ2-3, with 14 nucleotides matching TRBD2. This CDR3 contains 17 residues. Germline V gene sequence: CDR1 LGHNT, CDR2 FRNRAP. V lost 9 bases to trimming and J lost 0 bases; unmatched junction nucleotides: 8. The CDR3 protein is CARNGTSGGPSTDTQYF. The DNA for the CDR3 is TGTGCTAGAAATGGGACTAGCGGGGGCCCTAGCACAGATACGCAGTATTTT.

This clone was counted between two and nine times. This chain links TRBV9 with TRBJ1-6, with no clear D. Trimming left V 7 bases short and J 7 bases short, with 9 bases between. Per the germline V gene, CDR1 is SGDLS and CDR2 is YYNGEE. The CDR3 length is 12 residues. CDR3 loop: CASQLGNSPLHF. CDR3 nucleotides: TGTGCCAGCCAACTAGGCAATTCACCCCTCCACTTT.

This chain links TRBV5-8 with TRBJ2-2; D call uncertain. This CDR3 is 14 amino acids long. Between the trimmed V and J ends, which lost 2 bases and 7 bases, there was a span of 12 bases. Germline CDR1 is SGHTS and CDR2 is YDEGEE. CDR3 in amino acids: CASSFMGVGGELFF. The CDR3 DNA reads TGTGCCAGCAGCTTTATGGGCGTGGGCGGGGAGCTGTTTTTT. Complete variable domain (other parts from reference TRBV5-8 and TRBJ2-2): EAGVTQSPTHLIKTRGQQATLRCSPISGHTSVYWYQQALGLGLQFLLWYDEGEERNRGNFPPRFSGRQFPNYSSELNVNALELEDSALYLCASSFMGVGGELFFGEGSRLTVL.

The sample holds a few counts of this clone. The chain couples TRBV29-1 to TRBJ2-7; D not certain. The CDR3 length is 15 residues. V lost 4 bases, J lost 0 bases, and 16 bases lay in between. Germline V CDR1 and CDR2: SQVTM, ANQGSEA. The CDR3 DNA follows: TGCAGCGTTGTAACCTGGCAGGAAGACTCCTACGAGCAGTACTTC. It translates to CSVVTWQEDSYEQYF.